These 27 T cell receptor beta chains originate from one sample sequenced in a study of blood T cell repertoires in COVID-19. Assay used: immunoSEQ multiplex PCR; TCRdb lists only in-frame clones, some missing. Among just over 150,000 clones listed, approximately 90% were seen once. The specimen was peripheral blood. These receptor sequences come from a man aged 30 to 45 with COVID-19, enrolled during active disease.

The V call is TRBV5-5, the J call TRBJ1-2; 10 positions match TRBD1. Germline V gene lookup returns CDR1 SGHKS and CDR2 YYEKEE (reference sequence). Trimming removed 0 bases from V and 1 base from J; junction bases left unmatched: 12. The CDR3 length is 19 residues. This CDR3 reads CASSLGMGQGQYVNYGYTF. The CDR3 DNA sequence: TGTGCCAGCAGCTTGGGGATGGGACAGGGGCAGTACGTTAACTATGGCTACACCTTC.

The V call is TRBV5-4, the J call TRBJ1-1, with TRBD1 matching 7 bases. CDR3 length: 15 residues. The germline CDR1 and CDR2 sequences are SGHNT and YYREEE (reference sequence). The trim removed 0 bases at V and 2 bases at J, leaving 4 bases unmatched. CDR3 in amino acids: CASSLGGQTNTEAFF. The CDR3 DNA sequence: TGTGCCAGCAGCTTGGGGGGACAGACAAACACTGAAGCTTTCTTT.

This chain joins TRBV27 and TRBJ1-5; tentatively, D is TRBD1 (5 bases). This CDR3 has 15 amino acids. Germline-derived CDR1 and CDR2 are MNHEY and SMNVEV (reference sequence). Trimming cost V 5 bases and J 0 bases, with 11 bases left between them. The CDR3 loop reads CASSPTVLSNQPQHF. In nucleotides, the CDR3 is TGTGCCAGCAGTCCGACAGTTCTTAGCAATCAGCCCCAGCATTTT.

The chain uses TRBV20-1 and TRBJ1-2; 11 nucleotides match TRBD1. CDR3 length: 14 amino acids. From germline, CDR1 is DFQATT and CDR2 SNEGSKA (reference sequence). V trimming: 3 bases; J trimming: 7 bases; junction bases outside the gene matches: 7. The CDR3, as DNA: TGCAGTGCTAGTTTAGGACAGGGGGCGTCTGGCTACACCTTC. Translation gives CSASLGQGASGYTF.

The V gene is TRBV15, the J gene TRBJ2-3; D is undetermined. CDR3 length: 13 residues. Trimming shortened V by 1 base and J by 4 bases, and 6 bases separated the two germline ends. Germline values: CDR1 LNHNV, CDR2 YYDKDF (reference sequence). In DNA form, the CDR3 reads TGTGCCACCAGCAGAGGAGCACCAGATACGCAGTATTTT. It is translated as CATSRGAPDTQYF.

V usage is TRBV5-4 and J usage is TRBJ2-7, with TRBD1 identical over 8 bases. With V trimmed by 4 bases and J by 5 bases, 5 bases remained unmatched. CDR3 length: 13 amino acids. Germline V CDR1 and CDR2: SGHNT, YYREEE (reference sequence). CDR3 region: CASSRQGSDEQYF. Written as DNA, the CDR3 is TGTGCCAGCAGCCGACAGGGGTCGGACGAGCAGTACTTC.

The chain employs TRBV28 and TRBJ1-5, with 7 bases that match TRBD1. The germline V gene encodes CDR1 MDHEN and CDR2 SYDVKM. The CDR3 length is 15 residues. V was clipped by 5 bases and J by 6 bases; unmatched bases: 10. The CDR3 loop reads CASSPWDSTIQPQHF. The CDR3 DNA sequence: TGTGCCAGCAGTCCATGGGACAGTACTATTCAGCCCCAGCATTTT.

The V call is TRBV2, the J call TRBJ1-5; TRBD1 agrees at 8 bases. With V trimmed by 1 base and J by 4 bases, 0 bases remained unmatched. The length of the CDR3 is 14 residues. In germline, CDR1 is SNHLY, CDR2 FYNNEI. CDR3 protein: CASSEGTGNQPQHF. The DNA for the CDR3 is TGTGCCAGCAGTGAAGGGACAGGGAATCAGCCCCAGCATTTT.

This chain links TRBV27 with TRBJ1-1; D is undetermined. Germline loops: CDR1 MNHEY, CDR2 SMNVEV (reference sequence). V gave up 5 bases and J gave up 1 base, with 8 bases separating them. CDR3 size: 13 residues. The CDR3 region has the DNA TGTGCCAGCAGTAGCATACGGAACACTGAAGCTTTCTTT. Its translation is CASSSIRNTEAFF.

The chain recombines TRBV14 with TRBJ1-2; the match to TRBD1 covers 7 bases. After removal of 4 bases from V and 8 bases from J, the junction contained 7 bases not matched to a gene. The CDR3 runs to 13 residues. Looked up from germline, CDR1 is SGHDN and CDR2 is FVKESK. The CDR3 DNA is TGTGCCAGCAGCCGAAGACAGGGCGAAGGCTACACCTTC. Protein: CASSRRQGEGYTF.

This clone has just one count. V gene TRBV18 combines with J gene TRBJ2-2; D is uncertain. Germline CDR1 KGHSH, CDR2 LQKENI. The CDR3 totals 16 residues. V dropped 2 bases and J dropped 0 bases, with 10 bases sitting between them. The CDR3 nucleotides read TGTGCCAGCTCACCATATGACACCTCGAACACCGGGGAGCTGTTTTTT. Residues: CASSPYDTSNTGELFF.

V is TRBV15 and J is TRBJ2-3; D unclear. V lost 2 bases, J lost 2 bases, and 17 bases lay in between. CDR1 and CDR2 from the germline V gene are LNHNV and YYDKDF (reference sequence). The CDR3 spans 17 residues. CDR3 region: CATSRPRQGPFTDTQYF. DNA for the CDR3: TGTGCCACCAGCAGACCCAGACAAGGCCCGTTCACAGATACGCAGTATTTT.

V gene TRBV2 combines with J gene TRBJ2-3, with D possibly being TRBD2 (5 bases). V was shortened by 8 bases and J by 6 bases, with 18 bases between the two germline ends. Germline loops: CDR1 SNHLY, CDR2 FYNNEI. The CDR3 is 14 amino acids. DNA of the CDR3: TGTGCCAGCGGCGTTGGAGTAGCGCTCGATACGCAGTATTTT. This sequence encodes CASGVGVALDTQYF.

This clone was seen just once. V gene TRBV6-4 combines with J gene TRBJ1-5, with no clear D. Deletions cut 3 bases from V and 7 bases from J, with 10 bases between. The CDR3 loop spans 13 amino acids. Looked up from germline, CDR1 is MRHNA and CDR2 is SNTAGT. CDR3 in DNA: TGTGCCAGCAGTGAGGAGGGAGGGCAGCCCCAGCATTTT. It encodes CASSEEGGQPQHF.

The rearrangement links TRBV7-2 to TRBJ2-7; maybe TRBD2 (5 bases). This CDR3 spans 14 amino acids. Germline V gives CDR1 SGHTA, CDR2 FQGNSA. V was cut by 8 bases and J by 0 bases, with 14 bases left in between. CDR3 loop: CASREEGSSYEQYF. The CDR3 nucleotides are TGTGCCAGCCGCGAAGAGGGAAGCTCCTACGAGCAGTACTTC.

This clone has more than one count but fewer than ten. This chain uses TRBV6-5 with TRBJ1-2; 7 bases are a match to TRBD1. Looked up from germline, CDR1 is MNHEY and CDR2 is SVGAGI. This CDR3 has 14 residues. J was trimmed by 4 bases and V by 5 bases; bases with no gene match: 7. The CDR3 region has the DNA TGTGCCAGCAGTCCACGACAGGGCTCCTATGGCTACACCTTC. This sequence encodes CASSPRQGSYGYTF.

J is TRBJ2-4 and V is TRBV9; TRBD2 might be the D (7 bases). Trimming cost V 0 bases and J 6 bases, with 22 bases left between them. CDR1 is SGDLS and CDR2 is YYNGEE in the germline V gene. This CDR3 contains 18 residues. DNA of the CDR3: TGTGCCAGCAGCGTAGCTGGGGGGGCGACTATGGATACAAACATTCAGTACTTC. Encoded protein: CASSVAGGATMDTNIQYF.

The V gene is TRBV2, the J gene TRBJ1-1, with 7 bases lining up with TRBD1. CDR1 and CDR2 from the germline V gene are SNHLY and FYNNEI. Losses at the gene ends were 8 bases for V and 2 bases for J; bases not matched to a gene: 5. This CDR3 has 13 residues. The CDR3 bases are TGTGCCAGCTCGGGACAGATAAACACTGAAGCTTTCTTT. It codes for CASSGQINTEAFF. Using reference TRBV2 and TRBJ1-1 for the parts outside the CDR3, the full variable domain is EPEVTQTPSHQVTQMGQEVILRCVPISNHLYFYWYRQILGQKVEFLVSFYNNEISEKSEIFDDQFSVERPDGSNFTLKIRSTKLEDSAMYFCASSGQINTEAFFGQGTRLTVV.

The V and J genes are TRBV7-8 and TRBJ1-5, with D perhaps TRBD1 (5 bases). Trimming left V 5 bases short and J 7 bases short, with 15 bases between. The CDR3 spans 14 residues. Germline V CDR1 and CDR2: SGHVS, FQNEAQ. CDR3 sequence: CASSRGGGFQPQHF. The CDR3, as DNA: TGTGCCAGCAGCCGAGGCGGGGGATTCCAGCCCCAGCATTTT.

The rearrangement uses TRBV7-2 and TRBJ2-4; 12 nucleotides line up with TRBD1. The V gene's germline CDR1 is SGHTA and CDR2 FQGNSA. V lost 4 bases and J lost 6; bases outside the gene matches: 7. The CDR3 sequence is 16 residues long. CDR3 nucleotides: TGTGCCAGCAGCTCCCTCGGGACAGGGGGCCCAAACATTCAGTACTTC. It yields the protein CASSSLGTGGPNIQYF.

The V call is TRBV19, the J call TRBJ1-2; unclear D gene. CDR3 length: 15 residues. In germline, CDR1 is LNHDA, CDR2 SQIVND (reference sequence). V shed 11 bases and J shed 0 bases, with 19 bases lying between them. The CDR3 loop reads CAVFVVEGTNYGYTF. The CDR3 DNA reads as TGTGCCGTATTTGTCGTGGAGGGTACTAACTATGGCTACACCTTC.

The genes are TRBV9 and TRBJ2-1; D might be TRBD2 (6 bases). The V end was cut by 3 bases, the J end by 0 bases, with 16 bases between. CDR1 is SGDLS and CDR2 is YYNGEE in the germline V gene. This CDR3 is 17 amino acids long. The CDR3 protein is CASSASSGYSSYNEQFF. The CDR3 coding sequence is TGTGCCAGCAGCGCCTCAAGCGGGTATAGCTCCTACAATGAGCAGTTCTTC.

J is TRBJ1-3 and V is TRBV6-5, with 7 bases that match TRBD1. V lost 6 bases, J lost 3 bases, and 5 bases stayed unmatched. This CDR3 comprises 14 residues. Germline values: CDR1 MNHEY, CDR2 SVGAGI. CDR3 DNA sequence: TGTGCCAGCAGACCGGGACAGTTTGGAAACACCATATATTTT. Its protein is CASRPGQFGNTIYF.

The chain is built from TRBV27 and TRBJ2-5; 8 nucleotides agree with TRBD1. Germline V gene data show CDR1 as MNHEY and CDR2 as SMNVEV (reference sequence). The CDR3 is 13 amino acids. The ends lost 10 bases at V and 5 bases at J; junction bases unmatched: 9. This CDR3 reads CATQGALFETQYF. CDR3 in DNA: TGTGCCACCCAGGGGGCTCTGTTCGAGACCCAGTACTTC.

The chain carries TRBV7-2 and TRBJ1-3, with 7 bases lining up with TRBD1. Germline V gene lookup returns CDR1 SGHTA and CDR2 FQGNSA. There are 15 residues in the CDR3. The V gene end was trimmed by 3 bases and the J gene end by 4 bases; junction bases not matched to a gene: 6. The DNA for the CDR3 is TGTGCCAGCAGCTTTTATACAGGGGCCGGAAACACCATATATTTT. The encoded protein is CASSFYTGAGNTIYF.

The chain carries TRBV5-1 and TRBJ2-6, with a weak D call TRBD1 (6 bases). This CDR3 spans 19 amino acids. Germline CDR1 reads SGHRS; CDR2 reads YFSETQ. V lost 0 bases to trimming and J lost 0 bases, with 16 bases between them. The DNA for the CDR3 is TGCGCCAGCAGCTTGGGAATAGGACAGTTCCACTCTGGGGCCAACGTCCTGACTTTC. Translation: CASSLGIGQFHSGANVLTF. Full variable domain (outside the CDR3, taken from reference TRBV5-1 and TRBJ2-6): KAGVTQTPRYLIKTRGQQVTLSCSPISGHRSVSWYQQTPGQGLQFLFEYFSETQRNKGNFPGRFSGRQFSNSRSEMNVSTLELGDSALYLCASSLGIGQFHSGANVLTFGAGSRLTVL.

This rearrangement joins TRBV7-7 to TRBJ1-1, with a possible D match to TRBD1 (5 bases). Germline V gene lookup returns CDR1 SSHAT and CDR2 FNYEAQ (reference sequence). The CDR3 loop spans 13 amino acids. V was pared by 5 bases and J by 1 base, with 8 bases between. CDR3 loop: CASSRGQNTEAFF. CDR3 DNA: TGTGCCAGCAGCCGCGGACAGAACACTGAAGCTTTCTTT.